What follows are 13 T cell receptor beta chains derived from one specimen sequenced in a study of T cell repertoires in cytomegalovirus infection. Their specific antigens are unknown. TCRdb redid the calling of the reads with MiXCR, one entry per CDR3 protein. In the table there are about 920,000 distinct CDR3 sequences, around 32% of which are singletons. Material: cultured CD8+ T cells from PBMCs, obtained from culture after CMV antigen stimulation. Source of these receptors: a human donor in good health (CMV status not recorded). Some clones in this sample may be carry-over from other donors' samples.

The chain employs TRBV19 and TRBJ1-2; maybe TRBD1 (5 bases). Looked up from germline, CDR1 is LNHDA and CDR2 is SQIVND (reference sequence). V lost 4 bases and J lost 4, with 19 bases in between. This CDR3 spans 16 amino acids. The chain's CDR3 is CASSTERGGYPYGYTF. Here the CDR3 DNA reads TGTGCCAGTAGTACAGAGAGGGGAGGATACCCCTATGGCTACACCTTC.

To note about this clonotype: A read error may account for a junction end that differs from germline. This chain links TRBV7-6 with TRBJ2-2; 13 bases map to TRBD2. CDR1 and CDR2 (germline): SGHVS, FNYEAQ. This CDR3 has 18 residues. The CDR3 sequence is CANSLGRTSGGITGELFF. CDR3 sequence (DNA): TGTGCCAACAGCTTGGGTCGGACTAGCGGGGGTATCACCGGGGAGCTGTTTTTT.

This clonotype has more than one count but fewer than ten. The chain combines TRBV5-4 with TRBJ1-2; 9 nucleotides match TRBD1. Looked up from germline, CDR1 is SGHNT and CDR2 is YYREEE (reference sequence). Trimming removed 0 bases from V and 4 bases from J; junction bases left unmatched: 4. The CDR3 has 15 amino acids. The CDR3 reads CASSLGPGQGYGYTF. For the CDR3, the DNA is TGTGCCAGCAGCTTGGGTCCGGGACAGGGCTATGGCTACACCTTC.

V is TRBV10-3 and J is TRBJ2-5; 8 nucleotides match TRBD2. This CDR3 contains 14 residues. Trimming removed 4 bases from V and 7 bases from J; junction bases left unmatched: 8. CDR1 and CDR2 from the germline V gene are ENHRY and SYGVKD. The CDR3 protein is CAISGGRGAGTQYF. The CDR3 nucleotides are TGTGCCATCAGTGGAGGGCGGGGGGCAGGGACCCAGTACTTC.

Concerning this clonotype itself: Given a much more abundant clone one base away, this may be a read error. The chain couples TRBV7-3 to TRBJ2-2; 9 bases agree with TRBD1. This CDR3 has 18 residues. Germline-derived CDR1 and CDR2 are SGHTA and FQGTGA. With 5 bases clipped from V and 4 bases from J, the junction kept 14 bases outside the gene matches. CDR3 amino acids: CASSHGAPGQGGTGELFF. The CDR3 nucleotides are TGTGCCAGCAGCCACGGAGCCCCGGGACAGGGTGGCACCGGGGAGCTGTTTTTT.

In its sample, this clonotype was seen many times. This sequence joins TRBV7-9 and TRBJ2-1, with TRBD2 matching 8 bases. The CDR3 has 15 amino acids. V dropped 5 bases and J dropped 1; count of bases not matched to a gene: 4. Germline values: CDR1 SEHNR, CDR2 FQNEAQ (reference sequence). CDR3 region: CASSISGVSYNEQFF. CDR3 in DNA: TGTGCCAGCAGCATTAGCGGGGTGTCCTACAATGAGCAGTTCTTC.

The chain recombines TRBV27 with TRBJ2-3; D could derive from TRBD1 or TRBD2 (6 bases each). The V and J ends lost 3 bases and 4 bases respectively, with 11 bases between them. This CDR3 is built from 14 residues. Germline lookup yields CDR1 MNHEY and CDR2 SMNVEV (reference sequence). The CDR3 reads CASSFGGRPDTQYF. The CDR3, as DNA: TGTGCCAGCAGTTTTGGGGGGCGTCCAGATACGCAGTATTTT.

The genes are TRBV2 and TRBJ2-2; D unclear. V was shortened by 10 bases and J by 4 bases, with 13 bases between the two germline ends. CDR1 SNHLY and CDR2 FYNNEI come from the germline V gene. This CDR3 has 13 residues. CDR3 nucleotide sequence: TGTGCCAACTTAGGGATCACCACCGGGGAGCTGTTTTTT. Encoded protein: CANLGITTGELFF.

The chain carries TRBV14 and TRBJ2-7, with 10 bases aligning to TRBD1. The CDR3 is 15 residues long. Germline-derived CDR1 and CDR2 are SGHDN and FVKESK. With V trimmed by 0 bases and J by 5 bases, 4 bases remained unmatched. The CDR3 protein is CASSQEWGTGDEQYF. CDR3 nucleotides: TGTGCCAGCAGCCAAGAATGGGGGACAGGGGACGAGCAGTACTTC.

The V and J genes are TRBV4-3 and TRBJ1-5, with 10 bases matching TRBD1. Germline trimming cut 1 base from V and 5 bases from J; bases unmatched to any gene: 5. Germline V gene lookup returns CDR1 LGHNA and CDR2 YSLEER. The CDR3 loop spans 16 amino acids. The CDR3 loop is CASSQGGQGIYQPQHF. The CDR3, as DNA: TGCGCCAGCAGCCAAGGGGGACAGGGGATCTATCAGCCCCAGCATTTT.

V is TRBV5-1 and J is TRBJ1-1, with D perhaps matching TRBD1 (6 bases). The V and J ends lost 4 bases and 7 bases respectively, with 17 bases between them. CDR1 is SGHRS and CDR2 is YFSETQ in the germline V gene. This CDR3 has 14 residues. CDR3 nucleotide sequence: TGCGCCAGCAGCCTCTTTAGGGGGGTCGGTGAAGCTTTCTTT. This codes for CASSLFRGVGEAFF.

This clonotype appeared a few times. The CDR3 is CAISEPPGGASTEAFF. CDR3 nucleotides: TGTGCCATCAGTGAGCCACCGGGGGGCGCGTCCACTGAAGCTTTCTTT. This chain uses TRBV10-3 with TRBJ1-1; D may be TRBD1 (6 bases). V gave up 2 bases and J gave up 4 bases, with 17 bases separating them. This CDR3 has 16 residues. Germline-derived CDR1 and CDR2 are ENHRY and SYGVKD.

The V and J genes are TRBV10-3 and TRBJ2-2, with TRBD1 matching over 12 bases. The junction had 7 bases not matched to a gene; V was cut back by 8 bases and J by 3 bases. This CDR3 has 16 residues. Germline V gives CDR1 ENHRY, CDR2 SYGVKD. In nucleotides, the CDR3 is TGTGCCATCTTGAGGGACAGGGGGCCGTACACCGGGGAGCTGTTTTTT. Translation gives CAILRDRGPYTGELFF.